Listed below are T cell receptor beta chains from one sample, sequenced in a study of blood T cell repertoires in COVID-19. TCRdb's copy holds only in-frame clones and misses some; the assay was immunoSEQ multiplex PCR. Altogether about 200,000 clones are present, about 81% being singletons, with the ten largest covering about 5%. Specimen: peripheral blood. Source of these receptors: a woman in her seventies with COVID-19, enrolled during active disease. Each CDR3 is given with its conserved first and last residue. The D gene is left open where the match is weak. Rows may omit the clone size; those that give it use once, few, many or a size class.

DNA | CDR3 | J | size | D | V
TGTGCCAGCACTGATGTTGCGGGACAGGGCGGGAAACTGTTTTTT | CASTDVAGQGGKLFF | TRBJ1-4 | . | TRBD1 | TRBV27
TGTGCCAGCAGTTTAAAGCGGGAGAGGTCCGAGCAGTACTTC | CASSLKRERSEQYF | TRBJ2-7 | . | TRBD2 | TRBV27
TGTGCCAGCAGCTCCGCTAGCGGGAGGGCTGAGACCCAGTACTTC | CASSSASGRAETQYF | TRBJ2-5 | . | TRBD2 | TRBV5-6
TGTGCCAGCAGCTCACTTAGCGGGAGGGGGAGCTCCTACAATGAGCAGTTCTTC | CASSSLSGRGSSYNEQFF | TRBJ2-1 | . | TRBD2 | TRBV7-9
TGTGCCAGCCAGGGGGGCACGAACACCGGGGAGCTGTTTTTT | CASQGGTNTGELFF | TRBJ2-2 | . | . | TRBV28
TGTGCCACCAGCAGAGATCTGGAGGACTTCGGCAATCAGCCCCAGCATTTT | CATSRDLEDFGNQPQHF | TRBJ1-5 | few | . | TRBV15
TGTGCCAGTAGTACCCAAGGGCAGGGAATCATCGGAAGCAATCAGCCCCAGCATTTT | CASSTQGQGIIGSNQPQHF | TRBJ1-5 | . | . | TRBV19
TGTGCCAGCAGCCAAAACAGGGAGCGCGAGCAGTACTTC | CASSQNREREQYF | TRBJ2-7 | . | . | TRBV3-1/TRBV3-2
TGTGCCAGCAGCCAAGTCTCTAGCGGGGTCAAAAACATTCAGTACTTC | CASSQVSSGVKNIQYF | TRBJ2-4 | . | TRBD2 | TRBV3-1/TRBV3-2
TGCGCCAGCAGCTTGGAACAGAGCTCCTATAATTCACCCCTCCACTTT | CASSLEQSSYNSPLHF | TRBJ1-6 | once | . | TRBV5-1
TGTGCCAGCAGATTAACAGGGAGATACACTGAAGCTTTCTTT | CASRLTGRYTEAFF | TRBJ1-1 | . | . | TRBV28
TGTGCCAGCAGCGCGGGACTAGCGGGGACCAATGAGCAGTTCTTC | CASSAGLAGTNEQFF | TRBJ2-1 | few | TRBD2 | TRBV7-8
TGTGCCAGTAACTCTGGGGGGTCATTCCAAGAGACCCAGTACTTC | CASNSGGSFQETQYF | TRBJ2-5 | few | . | TRBV19
TGTGCCAGCGGCGGAGGGCCCAGGGGCTACACCTTC | CASGGGPRGYTF | TRBJ1-2 | . | . | TRBV5-6
TGTGCCAGCAGCTCGGACAGGGGGATTGGCTATGGCTACACCTTC | CASSSDRGIGYGYTF | TRBJ1-2 | . | TRBD1 | TRBV5-4
TGTGCCAGCAGCCCCTGGACAGGGACGGGCGAAAAACTGTTTTTT | CASSPWTGTGEKLFF | TRBJ1-4 | few | TRBD1 | TRBV9
TGTGCCAGCAGCCCGGGGGGCACAGATACGCAGTATTTT | CASSPGGTDTQYF | TRBJ2-3 | . | . | TRBV5-4
TGTGCCAGCAGTCTCATCGAGGGGGTTACCTACGAGCAGTACTTC | CASSLIEGVTYEQYF | TRBJ2-7 | . | . | TRBV28
TGTGCCAGCAGGTACAGGGACACCGGGGAGCTGTTTTTT | CASRYRDTGELFF | TRBJ2-2 | . | . | TRBV2
TGTGCCAGCAGTGAAGCGCGAGCCCTAACGTCGGGCTACACCTTC | CASSEARALTSGYTF | TRBJ1-2 | . | . | TRBV2
TGTGCCATCAGTGAGAGGACAGGTCGAGGCTACACCTTC | CAISERTGRGYTF | TRBJ1-2 | once | TRBD1 | TRBV10-3
TGCAGCGTTCGAAGAACTGATAGTGCTTTCTTT | CSVRRTDSAFF | TRBJ1-1 | . | . | TRBV29-1
TGTGCCAGCTCACCAGCCCAGGGGTCTAACTATGGCTACACCTTC | CASSPAQGSNYGYTF | TRBJ1-2 | . | . | TRBV18
TGTGCCAGCAGCGCCTGGGGGGTAGATCAGCCCCAGCATTTT | CASSAWGVDQPQHF | TRBJ1-5 | . | . | TRBV11-2
TGTGCCAGTAGTACCGGGACTAGCGGGCACTACTTC | CASSTGTSGHYF | TRBJ2-7 | . | TRBD2 | TRBV19
TGTGCCAGCAGCCCCTCGACAGGCTGGGGGACCCAGTACTTC | CASSPSTGWGTQYF | TRBJ2-5 | . | . | TRBV7-7
TGTGCCAGCAGCGCCGACAGGGGAACTGAAGCTTTCTTT | CASSADRGTEAFF | TRBJ1-1 | . | TRBD1 | TRBV7-3
TGCGCCAGCAGCTTACTAGGGACAGGGGTTACCTACGAGCAGTACTTC | CASSLLGTGVTYEQYF | TRBJ2-7 | . | TRBD1 | TRBV5-1
TGTGCCAGCAGTTTAGAGACTAGCGAGAACATTCAGTACTTC | CASSLETSENIQYF | TRBJ2-4 | . | TRBD2 | TRBV28
TGTGCCAGCAGCTCGGCGGGACAGTTAAACACTGAAGCTTTCTTT | CASSSAGQLNTEAFF | TRBJ1-1 | . | TRBD1 | TRBV5-8
TGTGCCAGCAGTAAATCCCGGGGCTCCTACAATGAGCAGTTCTTC | CASSKSRGSYNEQFF | TRBJ2-1 | . | . | TRBV2
TGCGCCAGCAGCTTGGAGGGAGCGGTCTACAATGAGCAGTTCTTC | CASSLEGAVYNEQFF | TRBJ2-1 | . | . | TRBV5-1